A single sample is the source of the 7 T cell receptor beta chains below, sequenced in a study of T cells after yellow fever vaccination. TCRdb reanalysed the 5' RACE reads using MiXCR and keeps one entry per CDR3 protein. The sample contains some 350,000 distinct CDR3 sequences, 3.5% to 4.5% of which appear only once. The sample consisted of PBMCs, taken 5 days after the yellow fever booster vaccination. These receptors came from a man aged 18-30 years who received the YFV17D yellow fever vaccine.

At least ten counts were recorded for this clonotype. V is TRBV7-3 and J is TRBJ2-3; 12 bases map to TRBD2. The V gene's germline CDR1 is SGHTA and CDR2 FQGTGA. V dropped 4 bases and J dropped 10; count of bases not matched to a gene: 3. The CDR3 totals 13 residues. In nucleotides, the CDR3 is TGTGCCAGCAGCTCGACTAGCGGGGGACCGCAGTATTTT. Its translation: CASSSTSGGPQYF. The complete variable domain, with remaining parts taken from reference TRBV7-3 and TRBJ2-3, reads GAGVSQTPSNKVTEKGKYVELRCDPISGHTALYWYRQSLGQGPEFLIYFQGTGAADDSGLPNDRFFAVRPEGSVSTLKIQRTERGDSAVYLCASSSTSGGPQYFGPGTRLTVL.

This chain uses TRBV20-1 with TRBJ2-3; 15 nucleotides match TRBD2. Germline-derived CDR1 and CDR2 are DFQATT and SNEGSKA (reference sequence). The CDR3 runs 19 residues. The V gene end was trimmed by 0 bases and the J gene end by 6 bases; junction bases not matched to a gene: 13. CDR3 loop: CSARDVPRTSGGGPDTQYF. The CDR3 region has the DNA TGCAGTGCTAGAGATGTCCCCCGGACTAGCGGGGGGGGGCCGGATACGCAGTATTTT.

This clonotype came up many times. This chain links TRBV28 with TRBJ1-5; 7 bases are shared with TRBD1. After removal of 5 bases from V and 7 bases from J, the junction contained 5 bases not matched to a gene. The CDR3 sequence is 13 residues long. Looked up from germline, CDR1 is MDHEN and CDR2 is SYDVKM. The CDR3 DNA sequence: TGTGCCAGCAGTCCGACAGGGAACCAGCCCCAGCATTTT. It encodes CASSPTGNQPQHF.

This clonotype was picked up a small number of times. The CDR3 spells CASSYHRQDLAEAFF. The CDR3 DNA follows: TGTGCCAGCAGTTACCACCGACAGGACCTGGCTGAAGCTTTCTTT. The chain combines TRBV6-2 or TRBV6-3 with TRBJ1-1, with TRBD1 as a possible D gene (6 bases). The CDR3 totals 15 residues. Germline CDR1 is MNHEY and CDR2 is SVGEGT. Trimming took off 2 bases at V and 6 bases at J, with 16 bases between the two ends.

This clonotype appeared many times. V usage is TRBV18 and J usage is TRBJ2-3; 8 bases align to TRBD1. This CDR3 has 19 amino acids. The germline CDR1 and CDR2 sequences are KGHSH and LQKENI. The V and J ends lost 3 bases and 1 base, in that order; junction bases with no gene match: 15. As DNA, the CDR3 is TGTGCCAGCTCACCGACAGGGGTACAGGGGACGGTGGGCACAGATACGCAGTATTTT. It yields the protein CASSPTGVQGTVGTDTQYF.

The V gene is TRBV9, the J gene TRBJ1-2; no firm D call. The CDR3 contains 13 residues. V dropped 4 bases and J dropped 3 bases, with 10 bases sitting between them. Germline V gives CDR1 SGDLS, CDR2 YYNGEE. The CDR3 protein is CASSSGSDYGYTF. The CDR3 DNA reads as TGTGCCAGCAGCTCGGGGTCGGACTATGGCTACACCTTC.

This clonotype was seen at least ten times. CDR3 sequence: CATSGGADYDTSYEQYV. In DNA, the CDR3 is TGTGCCACCAGCGGGGGGGCTGACTACGATACCTCCTACGAGCAGTACGTC. This sequence joins TRBV15 and TRBJ2-7; possibly TRBD2 for D (7 bases). CDR1 LNHNV and CDR2 YYDKDF come from the germline V gene (reference sequence). The CDR3 spans 17 residues. The germline V and J ends were trimmed by 5 bases and 0 bases, with 20 bases remaining between them.